The next 5 T cell receptor beta chains were all read from a single sample in a study of shared clonotypes between healthy human individuals. Measured with immunoSEQ multiplex PCR; TCRdb has only the in-frame clones, and not every one. The table includes about 2.4 million clones, 93% detected once. The sample comprised naive CD4+ T cells from PBMCs. Stated subset: CD45RA+ positively selected. The receptors stem from a man younger than 35 in good health. Some clones in this sample may be carry-over from other donors' samples.

The rearrangement uses TRBV7-9 and TRBJ2-1; 7 nucleotides agree with TRBD1. Losses at the gene ends were 1 base for V and 2 bases for J; bases not matched to a gene: 11. The CDR3 loop spans 18 amino acids. Looked up from germline, CDR1 is SEHNR and CDR2 is FQNEAQ (reference sequence). The CDR3 region is CASSLGTGIIGAYNEQFF. CDR3 in DNA: TGTGCCAGCAGCTTAGGGACAGGAATAATCGGCGCCTACAATGAGCAGTTCTTC.

This clone was picked up one time. This chain joins TRBV5-1 and TRBJ2-5, with D hard to call. The closer fit of TRBJ2-7 to the DNA end suggests the J call may be wrong. Germline V CDR1 and CDR2: SGHRS, YFSETQ. This CDR3 spans 13 amino acids. CDR3 in amino acids: CASSLDKYYEQYF. CDR3 DNA: TGCGCCAGCAGCCTCGACAAGTACTACGAGCAGTACTTC.

This chain connects TRBV19 to TRBJ2-2; perhaps D is TRBD1 or TRBD2 (5 bases each). Germline V gene sequence: CDR1 LNHDA, CDR2 SQIVND (reference sequence). V shed 7 bases and J shed 5 bases, with 20 bases lying between them. The CDR3 sequence is 16 residues long. The CDR3 reads CASTGRKGDRTGELFF. Written as DNA, the CDR3 is TGTGCCAGTACAGGGAGAAAAGGGGATCGAACCGGGGAGCTGTTTTTT.

The chain recombines TRBV29-1 with TRBJ1-1; maybe TRBD1 (5 bases). This CDR3 comprises 14 residues. V lost 7 bases and J lost 3, with 18 bases in between. Germline V gives CDR1 SQVTM, CDR2 ANQGSEA. The DNA of the CDR3 is TGCAGCGCCTACGTGGGGACGGGGGACACTGAAGCTTTCTTT. This gives the protein CSAYVGTGDTEAFF.

This chain connects TRBV7-8 to TRBJ2-1; 13 nucleotides line up with TRBD2. CDR3 length equals 21 residues. After removal of 1 base from V and 6 bases from J, the junction contained 18 bases not matched to a gene. The germline V gene encodes CDR1 SGHVS and CDR2 FQNEAQ. CDR3 bases: TGTGCCAGCAGCTTAGGCGTGGGGGGCATTGTGGGGACTAGCGGGACCAATGAGCAGTTCTTC. Its protein is CASSLGVGGIVGTSGTNEQFF.